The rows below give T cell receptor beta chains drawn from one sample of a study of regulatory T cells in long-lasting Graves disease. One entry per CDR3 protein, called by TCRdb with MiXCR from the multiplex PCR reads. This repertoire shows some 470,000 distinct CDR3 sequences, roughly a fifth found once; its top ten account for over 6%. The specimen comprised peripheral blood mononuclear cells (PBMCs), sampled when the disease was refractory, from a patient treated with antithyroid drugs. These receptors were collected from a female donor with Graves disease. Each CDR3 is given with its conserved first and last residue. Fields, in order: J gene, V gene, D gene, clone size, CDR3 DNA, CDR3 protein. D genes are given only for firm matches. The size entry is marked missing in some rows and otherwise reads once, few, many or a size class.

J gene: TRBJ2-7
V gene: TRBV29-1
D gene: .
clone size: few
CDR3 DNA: TGCAGCGTTTACAGGACGGACTACGAGCAGTACTTC
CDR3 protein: CSVYRTDYEQYF

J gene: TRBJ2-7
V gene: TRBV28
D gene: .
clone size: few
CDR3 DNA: TGTGCCAGCACCCAGGACAGTCCCTACGAGCAGTACTTC
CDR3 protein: CASTQDSPYEQYF

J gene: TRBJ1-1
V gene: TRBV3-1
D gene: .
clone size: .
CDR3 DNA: TGTGCCAGCAGCCAAACTCTTGGGTTGAACACTGAAGCTTTCTTT
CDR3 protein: CASSQTLGLNTEAFF

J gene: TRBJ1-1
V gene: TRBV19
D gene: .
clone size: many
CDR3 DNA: TGTGCCAGTAGTATTGTTGTTCTTGGCGCTGAAGCTTTCTTT
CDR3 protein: CASSIVVLGAEAFF

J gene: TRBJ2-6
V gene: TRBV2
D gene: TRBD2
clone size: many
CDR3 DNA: TGTGCCAGCAGCGAGCGGGAGTACACTGGGGCCAACGTCCTGACTTTC
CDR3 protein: CASSEREYTGANVLTF

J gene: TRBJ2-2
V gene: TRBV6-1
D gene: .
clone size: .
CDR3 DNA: TGTGCCAGCACCGGGGGGACAGATAAGGCCGGGGAGCTGTTTTTT
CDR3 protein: CASTGGTDKAGELFF

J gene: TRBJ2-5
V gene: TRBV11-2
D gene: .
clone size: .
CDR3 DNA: TGTGCCAGTAGCCAGGTTTCAGGGGAAGGAGAGACCCAGTACTTC
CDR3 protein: CASSQVSGEGETQYF

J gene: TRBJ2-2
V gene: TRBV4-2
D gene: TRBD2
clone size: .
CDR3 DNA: TGTGCCAGCAGCCGGGCAACTAGCGGGGGGGTCGGCGGGGAGCTGTTTTTT
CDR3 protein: CASSRATSGGVGGELFF

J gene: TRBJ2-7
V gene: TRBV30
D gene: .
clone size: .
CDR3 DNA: TGTGCCTGGAGTGTCGGCGGGCTACCCGGCTACGAGCAGTACTTC
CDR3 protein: CAWSVGGLPGYEQYF

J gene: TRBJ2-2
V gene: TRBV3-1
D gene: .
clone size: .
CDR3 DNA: TGTGCCAGCAGCCAAGGGACTGGCTTCGGGGAGCTGTTTTTT
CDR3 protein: CASSQGTGFGELFF

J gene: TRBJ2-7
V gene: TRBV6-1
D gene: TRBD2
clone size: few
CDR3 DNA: TGTGCCAGCAGTGACCGTTTGGGGGGGTCCCATTACGAGCAGTACTTC
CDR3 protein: CASSDRLGGSHYEQYF